This T cell receptor (beta chain) was documented in a study of blood T cells in healthy people across ages. Study conclusions and caveats: Strong correlation was found linking TCR beta diversity to naive T cell percentage.

PCR was performed a second time for about 6 to 11 cycles using a sample-barcoded 5' primer and a J-beta primer mix. Researchers report that a template-switch adaptor with 12 random nucleotides tagged each cDNA molecule. The yield of each sample was at least 2.5 million CDR3-containing paired-end reads. TCRdb called the 5' RACE reads again in MiXCR, with one record for every CDR3 protein. The sample has over a million distinct CDR3 sequences; 40% to 45% are singletons. A few counts support this clonotype. Its matching antigen is unknown. This TCR came from a woman aged 55-75 years in good health. Sequencing used blood.

CDR3: CASTIGVSYNEQYF. CDR3 DNA: TGTGCCAGCACTATTGGAGTCTCCTACAATGAGCAGTACTTC. The chain couples TRBV27 to TRBJ2-1; D is undetermined. The last part of the DNA fits TRBJ2-7 better; the J call may be wrong. Germline assignment: CDR1 MNHEY and CDR2 SMNVEV (reference sequence). CDR3 length: 14 amino acids.